The entry that follows covers one TCR beta chain sequence. The CDR3 contains 16 residues. Germline lookup yields CDR1 SGDLS and CDR2 YYNGEE. Trimming at V came to 0 bases and at J to 2 bases, leaving 6 bases not matched to a gene. The data were taken from a study of T cell changes during pregnancy in multiple sclerosis. Profiled with immunoSEQ multiplex PCR; TCRdb holds only in-frame clones, not every one. The sample holds under 120,000 clones, roughly 92% seen once. This chain joins TRBV9 and TRBJ2-5; TRBD2 agrees at 8 bases. The sample here was peripheral blood, taken after pregnancy. This clonotype was obtained from a female donor with multiple sclerosis, enrolled in a pregnancy study. The CDR3 DNA reads TGTGCCAGCAGCGTAGGGGGCGGGGGGACACAAGAGACCCAGTACTTC. Its protein product is CASSVGGGGTQETQYF. The whole variable domain, filled in from reference TRBV9 and TRBJ2-5, reads DSGVTQTPKHLITATGQRVTLRCSPRSGDLSVYWYQQSLDQGLQFLIQYYNGEERAKGNILERFSAQQFPDLHSELNLSSLELGDSALYFCASSVGGGGTQETQYFGPGTRLLVL.